Each of the 31 T cell receptor beta chains below was sequenced from the same sample in a study of blood T cells in healthy people across ages. Alongside a J-beta primer mix, a sample-barcoded 5' primer served in a second PCR lasting roughly 6 to 11 cycles. TCRdb used MiXCR to reprocess the 5' RACE reads, holding one entry per CDR3 protein. The table lists around 690,000 distinct CDR3 sequences, about 54% of them singletons. Specimen: blood. Receptors were obtained from a man in his fifties or sixties in good health.

As concerns this clonotype: The junction differs from germline at one of its ends, possibly a read error. The chain joins TRBV3-1 to TRBJ2-2; D not certain. From germline, CDR1 is LGHDT and CDR2 YNNKEL (reference sequence). This CDR3 has 12 residues. The CDR3 DNA reads as TGTGCCAGCAGCCGAAACAACGGGGAGCTGTTTTTT. It encodes CASSRNNGELFF.

V gene TRBV20-1 combines with J gene TRBJ2-1; TRBD2 matches at 8 bases. Germline lookup yields CDR1 DFQATT and CDR2 SNEGSKA (reference sequence). V shed 5 bases and J 0 bases; nucleotides not matched to a gene: 3. The CDR3 extends over 14 amino acids. Written as DNA, the CDR3 is TGCAGTGCTGCAAGCGGGGGCTCCTACAATGAGCAGTTCTTC. Its translation is CSAASGGSYNEQFF.

This clonotype was seen only a few times. The chain recombines TRBV29-1 with TRBJ2-5; maybe TRBD2 (5 bases). The CDR3 sequence is 16 residues long. Germline lookup yields CDR1 SQVTM and CDR2 ANQGSEA. Trimming stripped 0 bases from V and 2 bases from J, with 16 bases between. CDR3 in DNA: TGCAGCGTTGAAGACTCTGGACTTGGTTTGCAAGAGACCCAGTACTTC. Protein sequence: CSVEDSGLGLQETQYF.

J is TRBJ2-5 and V is TRBV4-1; 7 nucleotides match TRBD1. The V gene's germline CDR1 is MGHRA and CDR2 YSYEKL. The V gene end was trimmed by 2 bases and the J gene end by 2 bases; junction bases not matched to a gene: 5. This CDR3 spans 15 amino acids. Here the CDR3 DNA reads TGCGCCAGCAGCCAACCGGGACAGCCTCAAGAGACCCAGTACTTC. This gives the protein CASSQPGQPQETQYF.

The rearrangement links TRBV18 to TRBJ2-1, with 7 bases fitting TRBD1. Germline trimming cut 6 bases from V and 8 bases from J; bases unmatched to any gene: 7. The V gene's germline CDR1 is KGHSH and CDR2 LQKENI. This CDR3 is built from 13 residues. CDR3 nucleotides: TGTGCCAGCTCGCGGACAGGTGCCCATGAGCAGTTCTTC. Residues: CASSRTGAHEQFF.

The J gene is TRBJ1-2, the V gene TRBV3-1; 12 bases match TRBD1. Germline V lookup: CDR1 LGHDT, CDR2 YNNKEL (reference sequence). The CDR3 is 15 residues long. The V gene end was trimmed by 5 bases and the J gene end by 8 bases; junction bases not matched to a gene: 9. The CDR3 sequence is CASSYPGQGAEGYTF. The CDR3 DNA sequence: TGTGCCAGCAGCTACCCGGGACAGGGGGCGGAGGGCTACACCTTC.

The gene calls are TRBV10-3 and TRBJ2-1, with 8 bases that match TRBD1. The J call may not be correct, given that the DNA end is closer to TRBJ2-7. Germline values: CDR1 ENHRY, CDR2 SYGVKD. This CDR3 is built from 15 residues. Here the CDR3 DNA reads TGTGCCATCAGTGAGGACAGGGGATTCTACAATGAGCAGTACTTC. It is translated as CAISEDRGFYNEQYF.

V usage is TRBV7-2 and J usage is TRBJ2-2; 9 bases are a match to TRBD2. The ends lost 4 bases at V and 5 bases at J; junction bases unmatched: 5. The CDR3 runs to 15 residues. Germline CDR1 and CDR2: SGHTA and FQGNSA. CDR3 amino acids: CASSSRAGGTGELFF. DNA for the CDR3: TGTGCCAGCAGCTCAAGAGCGGGGGGAACCGGGGAGCTGTTTTTT.

A remark on this clonotype: A much more abundant neighbour one base away suggests this may be a read error. The chain joins TRBV29-1 to TRBJ2-5, with 8 bases identical to TRBD1. The germline gives CDR1 SQVTM, CDR2 ANQGSEA. The CDR3 sequence is 13 residues long. V gave up 7 bases and J gave up 4 bases; unmatched junction bases: 8. The CDR3 reads CSADRGVGETQYF. The CDR3 bases are TGCAGCGCCGACAGGGGTGTTGGAGAGACCCAGTACTTC. The full variable domain, with the rest looked up from reference TRBV29-1 and TRBJ2-5, is SAVISQKPSRDICQRGTSLTIQCQVDSQVTMMFWYRQQPGQSLTLIATANQGSEATYESGFVIDKFPISRPNLTFSTLTVSNMSPEDSSIYLCSADRGVGETQYFGPGTRLLVL.

This clonotype was picked up a small number of times. J is TRBJ2-5 and V is TRBV20-1, with a possible D match to TRBD1 (6 bases). Germline V lookup: CDR1 DFQATT, CDR2 SNEGSKA (reference sequence). V lost 0 bases to trimming and J lost 1 base, with 12 bases between them. The CDR3 is made up of 15 amino acids. The DNA of the CDR3 is TGCAGTGCTAGAGATTACAGGGTGGGCCAAGAGACCCAGTACTTC. Translating gives CSARDYRVGQETQYF.

This chain joins TRBV4-1 and TRBJ2-1, with D perhaps being TRBD1 or TRBD2 (7 bases each). Judging by the DNA end, TRBJ2-7 fits better; the J call may be wrong. CDR1 is MGHRA and CDR2 is YSYEKL in the germline V gene. CDR3 size: 16 residues. DNA of the CDR3: TGCGCCAGCAGCAGGAGGGAGGGGGCATCCTACAATGAGCAGTACTTC. Residues: CASSRREGASYNEQYF.

J is TRBJ2-6 and V is TRBV5-1; maybe TRBD1 (6 bases). The V gene lost 4 bases and the J gene lost 0 bases, with 14 bases spanning the gap. The CDR3 contains 17 residues. CDR1 and CDR2 from the germline V gene are SGHRS and YFSETQ. CDR3 protein: CASSTQGAYSGANVLTF. CDR3 DNA sequence: TGCGCCAGCAGCACACAGGGTGCATACTCTGGGGCCAACGTCCTGACTTTC.

The chain has TRBV3-1 and TRBJ2-5; D assignment may be TRBD1 or TRBD2 (6 bases each). The CDR3 length is 15 residues. Trimming left V 1 base short and J 5 bases short, with 14 bases between. Per the germline V gene, CDR1 is LGHDT and CDR2 is YNNKEL (reference sequence). Here the CDR3 DNA reads TGTGCCAGCAGCCAAGGCAGGGGAGGTGGGGAGACCCAGTACTTC. It codes for CASSQGRGGGETQYF.

The rearrangement joins TRBV20-1 to TRBJ1-5; 9 positions match TRBD1. Trimming removed 6 bases from V and 3 bases from J; junction bases left unmatched: 12. Germline V gene sequence: CDR1 DFQATT, CDR2 SNEGSKA (reference sequence). This CDR3 spans 16 amino acids. DNA for the CDR3: TGCAGTGCGGGACAGGGTCAAAGATTGCTCAATCAGCCCCAGCATTTT. This translates into CSAGQGQRLLNQPQHF.

The V and J genes are TRBV9 and TRBJ2-1, with 10 bases matching TRBD2. This CDR3 region has 15 residues. Germline V gene lookup returns CDR1 SGDLS and CDR2 YYNGEE. V shed 3 bases, J shed 4 bases, and the junction held 4 bases outside the gene matches. CDR3 bases: TGTGCCAGCAGCGAGGGGACTAGCGCTTACAATGAGCAGTTCTTC. This codes for CASSEGTSAYNEQFF.

This chain links TRBV10-3 with TRBJ1-2, with 7 bases matching TRBD1. The CDR3 has 17 amino acids. CDR1 is ENHRY, CDR2 SYGVKD, per germline. The V segment lost 2 bases and the J segment 4 bases; nucleotides outside the gene matches: 13. CDR3 sequence (DNA): TGTGCCATCAGTGAGCGTCGACAGGGCCAATTACCCTATGGCTACACCTTC. Amino acids: CAISERRQGQLPYGYTF.

The rearrangement uses TRBV27 and TRBJ1-2; 9 nucleotides align to TRBD1. This CDR3 spans 15 amino acids. The trim removed 5 bases at V and 4 bases at J, leaving 8 bases unmatched. Germline loops: CDR1 MNHEY, CDR2 SMNVEV (reference sequence). The DNA of the CDR3 is TGTGCCAGCAGTCTGTACAGGGGGCTTGTCTATGGCTACACCTTC. It translates to CASSLYRGLVYGYTF.

The J gene is TRBJ2-1, the V gene TRBV20-1, with D uncertain. Trimming shortened V by 2 bases and J by 3 bases, and 5 bases separated the two germline ends. The CDR3 spans 12 residues. The germline CDR1 and CDR2 sequences are DFQATT and SNEGSKA (reference sequence). For the CDR3, the DNA is TGCAGTGCTAGACTGGACTACAATGAGCAGTTCTTC. Its translation: CSARLDYNEQFF.

The chain joins TRBV7-9 to TRBJ2-2, with 7 bases aligning to TRBD1. The CDR3 runs to 16 residues. Germline CDR1 and CDR2: SEHNR and FQNEAQ (reference sequence). V dropped 7 bases and J dropped 3; count of bases not matched to a gene: 11. CDR3 DNA sequence: TGTGCCAGCAACCCTAGACAGGGTCCCGACACCGGGGAGCTGTTTTTT. It yields the protein CASNPRQGPDTGELFF. The full variable domain, with the rest looked up from reference TRBV7-9 and TRBJ2-2, is DTGVSQNPRHKITKRGQNVTFRCDPISEHNRLYWYRQTLGQGPEFLTYFQNEAQLEKSRLLSDRFSAERPKGSFSTLEIQRTEQGDSAMYLCASNPRQGPDTGELFFGEGSRLTVL.

This chain joins TRBV7-9 and TRBJ2-1; D is uncertain. Trimming took off 1 base at V and 7 bases at J, with 8 bases between the two ends. This CDR3 is built from 13 residues. Germline lookup yields CDR1 SEHNR and CDR2 FQNEAQ (reference sequence). In DNA, the CDR3 is TGTGCCAGCAGCTTAGAAGTAGCTAATGAGCAGTTCTTC. Protein sequence: CASSLEVANEQFF.

The CDR3 DNA is TGTGCCAGCAGCTTAGATCCGTCCGGGGGAAACATTCAGTACTTC. This encodes CASSLDPSGGNIQYF. The chain links TRBV11-2 to TRBJ2-4; tentative D call: TRBD2 (6 bases). The CDR3 covers 15 residues. Germline assignment: CDR1 SGHAT and CDR2 FQNNGV. Trimming took 0 bases from V and 6 from J, leaving 12 bases between them.

This clonotype came up many times. This chain links TRBV19 with TRBJ2-5, with 10 positions matching TRBD1. This CDR3 region has 14 residues. Trimming at V came to 8 bases and at J to 11 bases, leaving 14 bases not matched to a gene. In germline, CDR1 is LNHDA, CDR2 SQIVND (reference sequence). The CDR3 loop reads CASQRGGTGEEQYF. The CDR3 nucleotides are TGTGCCAGTCAAAGGGGAGGGACAGGGGAAGAGCAGTACTTC.

The table lists this clonotype with a count of one. The V call is TRBV12-3 or TRBV12-4, the J call TRBJ2-3; D is ambiguous. There are 15 residues in the CDR3. V was pared by 5 bases and J by 0 bases, with 12 bases between. For the CDR3, the DNA is TGTGCCAGCAGTCGCAGTTCGATTAGCACAGATACGCAGTATTTT. Protein sequence: CASSRSSISTDTQYF.

This clonotype appeared a single time. V gene TRBV20-1 combines with J gene TRBJ2-1; D may be TRBD1 or TRBD2 (7 bases each). Trimming cost V 5 bases and J 6 bases, with 17 bases left between them. Germline-derived CDR1 and CDR2 are DFQATT and SNEGSKA (reference sequence). The CDR3 is 14 amino acids. This CDR3 is CSAARQGGSNEQFF. For the CDR3, the DNA is TGCAGTGCTGCCCGACAGGGAGGGAGCAATGAGCAGTTCTTC.

The V and J genes are TRBV14 and TRBJ2-7; D is ambiguous. This CDR3 comprises 14 residues. Germline CDR1 reads SGHDN; CDR2 reads FVKESK. Trimming took 1 base from V and 7 from J, leaving 14 bases between them. The CDR3 DNA reads as TGTGCCAGCAGCCAAGGTGCTAGGTACAATGAGCAGTACTTC. Its protein is CASSQGARYNEQYF.

The gene calls are TRBV27 and TRBJ2-7; 11 nucleotides align to TRBD1. Per the germline V gene, CDR1 is MNHEY and CDR2 is SMNVEV (reference sequence). Losses at the gene ends were 5 bases for V and 0 bases for J; bases not matched to a gene: 6. The CDR3 is 16 residues long. In DNA, the CDR3 is TGTGCCAGCAGTCTAGGGACAGGGGGGGGCTCCTACGAGCAGTACTTC. As protein: CASSLGTGGGSYEQYF.

The chain recombines TRBV4-1 with TRBJ1-2, with a weak D call TRBD1 (6 bases). From germline, CDR1 is MGHRA and CDR2 YSYEKL. V lost 8 bases and J lost 1, with 20 bases in between. CDR3 size: 16 residues. The CDR3 spells CASQVGGPSSNYGYTF. The CDR3 DNA follows: TGCGCCAGCCAAGTCGGGGGGCCGAGTAGTAACTATGGCTACACCTTC.

This chain uses TRBV7-8 with TRBJ2-2, with 8 bases matching TRBD1. V was pared by 5 bases and J by 0 bases, with 5 bases of the junction left unmatched. This CDR3 is built from 16 residues. The germline V gene has CDR1 SGHVS and CDR2 FQNEAQ. The CDR3 spells CASSLSGGSNTGELFF. The CDR3 coding sequence is TGTGCCAGCAGCCTATCAGGGGGCTCGAACACCGGGGAGCTGTTTTTT.

The chain employs TRBV6-1 and TRBJ1-2; 8 bases are shared with TRBD1. The length of the CDR3 is 17 residues. Germline loops: CDR1 MNHNS, CDR2 SASEGT. With 0 bases clipped from V and 4 bases from J, the junction kept 10 bases outside the gene matches. CDR3 nucleotides: TGTGCCAGCAGTGAAGCTTCGGCCAGGGGGCCGGTCTATGGCTACACCTTC. Protein sequence: CASSEASARGPVYGYTF.

This clonotype appeared once. The genes are TRBV6-5 and TRBJ2-1; TRBD2 might be the D (5 bases). Deletions cut 10 bases from V and 9 bases from J, with 13 bases between. CDR3 size: 11 residues. CDR1 is MNHEY and CDR2 is SVGAGI in the germline V gene. The CDR3 nucleotides read TGTGCCACTTCTCGCGAGGGTGAGCAGTTCTTC. It translates to CATSREGEQFF.

J is TRBJ2-7 and V is TRBV7-9; tentative D call: TRBD2 (5 bases). Germline lookup yields CDR1 SEHNR and CDR2 FQNEAQ (reference sequence). Trimming cost V 1 base and J 6 bases, with 10 bases left between them. The CDR3 loop spans 13 amino acids. The CDR3 coding sequence is TGTGCCAGCAGCTTAGAGGAGGTTGTCGAGCAGTACTTC. Amino acid sequence: CASSLEEVVEQYF.